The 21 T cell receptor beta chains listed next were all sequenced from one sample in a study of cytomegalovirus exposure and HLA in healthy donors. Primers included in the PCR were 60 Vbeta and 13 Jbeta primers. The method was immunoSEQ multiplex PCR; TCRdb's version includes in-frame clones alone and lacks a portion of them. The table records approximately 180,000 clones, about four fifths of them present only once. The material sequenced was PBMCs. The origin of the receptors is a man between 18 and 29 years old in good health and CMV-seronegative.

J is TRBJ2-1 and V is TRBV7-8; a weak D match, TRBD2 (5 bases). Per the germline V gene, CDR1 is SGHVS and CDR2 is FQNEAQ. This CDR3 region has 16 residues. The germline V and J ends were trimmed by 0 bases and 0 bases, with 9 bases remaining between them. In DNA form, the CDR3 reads TGTGCCAGCAGCTTAGCTGAAGGGAGCTCCTACAATGAGCAGTTCTTC. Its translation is CASSLAEGSSYNEQFF.

The CDR3 loop reads CASSFDRGGEKLFF. Here the CDR3 DNA reads TGTGCCAGCAGCTTCGACAGGGGCGGAGAAAAACTGTTTTTT. The chain employs TRBV6-1 and TRBJ1-4, with TRBD1 matching over 8 bases. V lost 6 bases and J lost 8; bases outside the gene matches: 8. Germline CDR1 MNHNS, CDR2 SASEGT. The CDR3 extends over 14 amino acids.

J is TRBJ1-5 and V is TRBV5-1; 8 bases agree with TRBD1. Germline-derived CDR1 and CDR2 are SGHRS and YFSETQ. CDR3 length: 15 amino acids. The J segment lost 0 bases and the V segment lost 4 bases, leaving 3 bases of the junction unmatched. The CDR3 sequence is CASSQGTGSNQPQHF. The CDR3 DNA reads TGCGCCAGCAGCCAGGGGACAGGTAGCAATCAGCCCCAGCATTTT.

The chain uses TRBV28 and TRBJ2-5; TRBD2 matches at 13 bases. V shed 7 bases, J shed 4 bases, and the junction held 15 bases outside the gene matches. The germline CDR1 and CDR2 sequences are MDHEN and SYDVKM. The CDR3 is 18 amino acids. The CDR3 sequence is CASTPTGTSGATLETQYF. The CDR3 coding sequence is TGTGCCAGCACTCCCACGGGGACTAGCGGGGCGACCCTAGAGACCCAGTACTTC.

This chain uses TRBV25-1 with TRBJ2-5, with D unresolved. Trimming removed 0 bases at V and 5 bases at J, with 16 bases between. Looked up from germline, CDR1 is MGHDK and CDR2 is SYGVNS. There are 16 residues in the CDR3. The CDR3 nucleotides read TGTGCCAGCAGTGAATATTTCTCCAAAGTCGGGGAGACCCAGTACTTC. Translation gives CASSEYFSKVGETQYF.

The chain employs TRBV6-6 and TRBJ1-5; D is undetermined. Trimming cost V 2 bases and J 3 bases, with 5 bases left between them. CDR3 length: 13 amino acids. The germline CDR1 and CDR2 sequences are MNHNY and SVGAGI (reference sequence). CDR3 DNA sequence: TGTGCCAGCAGTTACATTCTCAATCAGCCCCAGCATTTT. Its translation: CASSYILNQPQHF.

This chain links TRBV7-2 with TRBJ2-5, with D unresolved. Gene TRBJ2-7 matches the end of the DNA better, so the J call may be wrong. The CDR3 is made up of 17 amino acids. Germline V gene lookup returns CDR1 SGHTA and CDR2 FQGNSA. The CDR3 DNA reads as TGTGCCAGCAGCTTAGCGCTCCGTTCCCGGTCATCCTACGAGCAGTACTTC. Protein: CASSLALRSRSSYEQYF.

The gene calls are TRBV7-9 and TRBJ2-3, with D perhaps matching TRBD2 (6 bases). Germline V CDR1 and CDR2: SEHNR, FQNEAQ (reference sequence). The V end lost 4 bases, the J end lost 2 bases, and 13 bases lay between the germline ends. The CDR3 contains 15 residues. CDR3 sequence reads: CASSSLGTHTDTQYF. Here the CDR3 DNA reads TGTGCCAGCAGCTCCTTGGGGACTCACACAGATACGCAGTATTTT.

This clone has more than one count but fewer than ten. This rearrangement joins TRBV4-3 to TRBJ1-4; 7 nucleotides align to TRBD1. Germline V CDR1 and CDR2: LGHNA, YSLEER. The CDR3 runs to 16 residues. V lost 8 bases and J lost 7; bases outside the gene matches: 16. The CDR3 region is CASSRSTGVGVEKLFF. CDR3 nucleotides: TGCGCCAGCTCGAGGTCTACAGGGGTCGGTGTTGAAAAACTGTTTTTT.

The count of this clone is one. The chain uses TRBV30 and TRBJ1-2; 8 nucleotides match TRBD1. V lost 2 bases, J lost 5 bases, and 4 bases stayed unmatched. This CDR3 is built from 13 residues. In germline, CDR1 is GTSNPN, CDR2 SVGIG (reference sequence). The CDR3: CAWSSGGPYGYTF. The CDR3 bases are TGTGCCTGGAGTTCAGGGGGCCCGTATGGCTACACCTTC.

As DNA, the CDR3 is TGTGCCAGCAGCGTGGCGACAGGCGCTGGAAACACCATATATTTT. It specifies CASSVATGAGNTIYF. This chain uses TRBV9 with TRBJ1-3; tentative D call: TRBD1 (6 bases). Trimming removed 2 bases from V and 2 bases from J, with 11 bases in between. The CDR3 runs 15 residues. The germline V gene has CDR1 SGDLS and CDR2 YYNGEE.

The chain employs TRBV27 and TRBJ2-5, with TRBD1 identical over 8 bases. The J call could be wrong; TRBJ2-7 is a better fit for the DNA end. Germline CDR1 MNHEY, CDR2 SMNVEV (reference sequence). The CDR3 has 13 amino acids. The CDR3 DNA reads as TGTGCCAGCAGCAGGGACAGGACCTACGAGCAGTACTTC. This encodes CASSRDRTYEQYF.

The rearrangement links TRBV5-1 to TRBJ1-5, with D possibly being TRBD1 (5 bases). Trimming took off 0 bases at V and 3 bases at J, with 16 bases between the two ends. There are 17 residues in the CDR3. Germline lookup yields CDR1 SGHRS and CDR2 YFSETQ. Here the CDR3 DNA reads TGCGCCAGCAGCTTGGAGCCAGGGCTGAACTCCAATCAGCCCCAGCATTTT. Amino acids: CASSLEPGLNSNQPQHF. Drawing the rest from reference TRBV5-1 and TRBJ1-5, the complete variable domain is KAGVTQTPRYLIKTRGQQVTLSCSPISGHRSVSWYQQTPGQGLQFLFEYFSETQRNKGNFPGRFSGRQFSNSRSEMNVSTLELGDSALYLCASSLEPGLNSNQPQHFGDGTRLSIL.

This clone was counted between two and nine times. CDR3 in DNA: TGTGCCTGGCTTTCCAAGTCTCTCAGGGGAGCAGGGGAGCTGTTTTTT. Translating gives CAWLSKSLRGAGELFF. The chain recombines TRBV30 with TRBJ2-2; tentatively, D is TRBD1 (6 bases). Trimming took off 5 bases at V and 8 bases at J, with 24 bases between the two ends. The CDR3 length is 16 residues. Germline V gives CDR1 GTSNPN, CDR2 SVGIG (reference sequence).

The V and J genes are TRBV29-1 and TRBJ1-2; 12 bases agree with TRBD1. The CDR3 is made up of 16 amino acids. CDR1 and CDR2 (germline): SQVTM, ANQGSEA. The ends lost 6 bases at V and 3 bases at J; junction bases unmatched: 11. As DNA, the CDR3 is TGCAGCGTGGCCGGGACAGGGGGCAGTGAGGACTATGGCTACACCTTC. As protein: CSVAGTGGSEDYGYTF.

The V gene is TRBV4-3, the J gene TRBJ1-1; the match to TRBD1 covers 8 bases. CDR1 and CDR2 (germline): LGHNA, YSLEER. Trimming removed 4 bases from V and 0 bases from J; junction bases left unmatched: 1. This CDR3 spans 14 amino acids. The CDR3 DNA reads TGCGCCAGCAGCCGGGGACAGGTGAACACTGAAGCTTTCTTT. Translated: CASSRGQVNTEAFF.

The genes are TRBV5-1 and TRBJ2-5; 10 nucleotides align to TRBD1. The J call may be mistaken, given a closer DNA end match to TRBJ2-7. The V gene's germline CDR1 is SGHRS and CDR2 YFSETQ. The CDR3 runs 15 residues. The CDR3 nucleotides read TGCGCCAGCAGCTTGACGACAGGGGGCTGGTACGAGCAGTACTTC. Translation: CASSLTTGGWYEQYF.

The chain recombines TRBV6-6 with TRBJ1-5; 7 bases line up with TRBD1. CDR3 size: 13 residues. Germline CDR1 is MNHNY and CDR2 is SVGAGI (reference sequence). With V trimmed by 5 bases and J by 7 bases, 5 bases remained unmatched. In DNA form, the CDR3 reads TGTGCCAGCAGTACACAGGGGTCCCAGCCCCAGCATTTT. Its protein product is CASSTQGSQPQHF.

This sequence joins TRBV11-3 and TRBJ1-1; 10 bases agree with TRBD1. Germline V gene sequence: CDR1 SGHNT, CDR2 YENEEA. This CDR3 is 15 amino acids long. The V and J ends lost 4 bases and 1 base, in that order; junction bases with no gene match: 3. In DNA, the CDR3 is TGTGCCAGCAGCTCACGGACAGGGGGGAACACTGAAGCTTTCTTT. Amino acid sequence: CASSSRTGGNTEAFF.

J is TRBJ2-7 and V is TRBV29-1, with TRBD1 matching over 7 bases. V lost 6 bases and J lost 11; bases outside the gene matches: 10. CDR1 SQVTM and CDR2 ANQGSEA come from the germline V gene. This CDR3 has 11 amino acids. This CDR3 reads CSVDPGQREYF. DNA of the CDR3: TGCAGCGTGGACCCGGGACAGAGGGAGTACTTC.

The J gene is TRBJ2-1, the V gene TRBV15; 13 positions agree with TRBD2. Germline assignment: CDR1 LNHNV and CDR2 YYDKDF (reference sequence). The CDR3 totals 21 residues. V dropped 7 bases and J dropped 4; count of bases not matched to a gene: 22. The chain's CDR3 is CATTGLLGLAGAGGGYNEQFF. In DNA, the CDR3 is TGTGCCACCACAGGCTTACTCGGACTAGCGGGAGCTGGGGGAGGATACAATGAGCAGTTCTTC.